These 20 T cell receptor beta chains share one sample of origin, sequenced in a study of cytomegalovirus exposure and HLA in healthy donors. Researchers ran the PCR with 60 Vbeta and 13 Jbeta primers. Here immunoSEQ multiplex PCR was the method, and the copy in TCRdb shows in-frame clones only, minus some. The sample has 150,000 to 200,000 clones, around 80% seen once. Sample: PBMCs. The receptors come from a male donor in good health and CMV-seronegative.

This clone was found a few times. This rearrangement joins TRBV7-9 to TRBJ1-1; possibly TRBD1 for D (5 bases). Trimming took 11 bases from V and 1 from J, leaving 11 bases between them. Germline V gene sequence: CDR1 SEHNR, CDR2 FQNEAQ (reference sequence). This CDR3 comprises 12 residues. The CDR3 reads CAGRDWNTEAFF. The CDR3 bases are TGTGCCGGAAGGGACTGGAACACTGAAGCTTTCTTT.

V is TRBV4-1 and J is TRBJ2-1; 8 bases are a match to TRBD1. V gave up 0 bases and J gave up 7 bases; unmatched junction bases: 8. This CDR3 has 16 amino acids. From germline, CDR1 is MGHRA and CDR2 YSYEKL. CDR3 bases: TGCGCCAGCAGCCAAGAAGGTAGGACAGGGTTGAATGAGCAGTTCTTC. This gives the protein CASSQEGRTGLNEQFF.

The V gene is TRBV9, the J gene TRBJ1-4, with D perhaps matching TRBD1 (6 bases). The CDR3 is 15 residues long. From germline, CDR1 is SGDLS and CDR2 YYNGEE. The germline V and J ends were trimmed by 2 bases and 7 bases, with 15 bases remaining between them. For the CDR3, the DNA is TGTGCCAGCAGCGTTACAGGGACACCTGGTGAAAAACTGTTTTTT. This codes for CASSVTGTPGEKLFF.

J is TRBJ1-5 and V is TRBV28; 9 bases map to TRBD1. Per the germline V gene, CDR1 is MDHEN and CDR2 is SYDVKM. V dropped 3 bases and J dropped 5; count of bases not matched to a gene: 8. The CDR3 consists of 16 residues. DNA for the CDR3: TGTGCCAGCAGTTTCATTTTTGACAGGGGGGATCAGCCCCAGCATTTT. Residues: CASSFIFDRGDQPQHF.

A remark on this clone: Mismatch with germline at one junction end may stem from a read error. This chain connects TRBV27 to TRBJ1-2, with D maybe TRBD1 (6 bases). Germline-derived CDR1 and CDR2 are MNHEY and SMNVEV (reference sequence). The CDR3 sequence is 14 residues long. The CDR3 sequence is CASSEQGANYGYPF. The CDR3 bases are TGTGCCAGCAGTGAACAGGGTGCTAACTATGGCTACCCCTTC.

The chain recombines TRBV9 with TRBJ2-5, with D unresolved. The CDR3 runs to 12 residues. V was pared by 0 bases and J by 9 bases, with 9 bases between. The germline CDR1 and CDR2 sequences are SGDLS and YYNGEE. The chain's CDR3 is CASSVAPLSQYF. CDR3 coding DNA: TGTGCCAGCAGCGTAGCCCCCCTTTCCCAGTACTTC.

This clone came up a few times. The chain combines TRBV6-1 with TRBJ1-3, with 8 bases lining up with TRBD1. The CDR3 runs to 15 residues. Germline CDR1 MNHNS, CDR2 SASEGT. Germline trimming cut 6 bases from V and 4 bases from J; bases unmatched to any gene: 8. The CDR3 DNA reads TGTGCCAGCAGGGCCCAGGACAGGGAGGGAAACACCATATATTTT. It yields the protein CASRAQDREGNTIYF.

The rearrangement links TRBV18 to TRBJ1-1, with a possible D match to TRBD1 (5 bases). CDR1 is KGHSH and CDR2 is LQKENI in the germline V gene. The CDR3 spans 15 residues. The V gene lost 2 bases and the J gene lost 6 bases, with 16 bases spanning the gap. This CDR3 reads CASSPVGELEAEAFF. The CDR3 DNA sequence: TGTGCCAGCTCACCAGTAGGGGAACTTGAGGCTGAAGCTTTCTTT.

This clone has only one observation. This chain links TRBV29-1 with TRBJ2-3; 10 bases fit TRBD1. The CDR3 is 14 residues long. Germline V CDR1 and CDR2: SQVTM, ANQGSEA. V dropped 0 bases and J dropped 4; count of bases not matched to a gene: 1. CDR3 residues: CSVEETGGSDTQYF. The DNA for the CDR3 is TGCAGCGTTGAAGAGACAGGGGGCTCAGATACGCAGTATTTT.

The CDR3 spells CASSRLDRGNTGELFF. The CDR3 nucleotides read TGTGCCAGCTCACGCTTGGACAGGGGAAACACCGGGGAGCTGTTTTTT. The genes are TRBV18 and TRBJ2-2, with TRBD1 identical over 9 bases. In germline, CDR1 is KGHSH, CDR2 LQKENI. The ends lost 4 bases at V and 2 bases at J; junction bases unmatched: 5. The CDR3 runs to 16 residues.

This clone has a single count. The chain combines TRBV19 with TRBJ2-3, with 9 bases fitting TRBD2. The CDR3 contains 18 residues. The ends lost 10 bases at V and 0 bases at J; junction bases unmatched: 17. CDR1 LNHDA and CDR2 SQIVND come from the germline V gene (reference sequence). The CDR3 here is CATLIRLADIPSTDTQYF. The CDR3 coding sequence is TGTGCCACCCTTATCAGACTAGCGGATATTCCTAGCACAGATACGCAGTATTTT.

This clone came up a few times. This chain uses TRBV7-2 with TRBJ2-4, with a tentative D call TRBD2 (5 bases). This CDR3 has 14 residues. V dropped 5 bases and J dropped 6 bases, with 14 bases sitting between them. From germline, CDR1 is SGHTA and CDR2 FQGNSA. CDR3 coding DNA: TGTGCCAGCAGCCCAATCCGAGGAGGAAACATTCAGTACTTC. This codes for CASSPIRGGNIQYF.

This clone was seen once. The genes are TRBV14 and TRBJ1-3; 7 bases are shared with TRBD1. CDR1 SGHDN and CDR2 FVKESK come from the germline V gene. J gave up 8 bases and V 3 bases, and 10 bases lay outside the gene matches. The CDR3 spans 15 residues. This CDR3 is CASSQTPRRGDTIYF. CDR3 bases: TGTGCCAGCAGCCAGACTCCCCGCAGGGGGGACACCATATATTTT.

This clone was counted a few times. The chain carries TRBV4-3 and TRBJ1-4; 9 positions match TRBD1. Looked up from germline, CDR1 is LGHNA and CDR2 is YSLEER. V lost 3 bases and J lost 0; bases outside the gene matches: 11. The CDR3 has 19 residues. In DNA form, the CDR3 reads TGCGCCAGCAGCCAGGAGGGACAGGGCGCCTCTGCAACTAATGAAAAACTGTTTTTT. Translated, it gives CASSQEGQGASATNEKLFF.

The rearrangement uses TRBV28 and TRBJ1-1; 9 bases fit TRBD1. This CDR3 is built from 14 residues. V lost 4 bases and J lost 7; bases outside the gene matches: 7. Germline V CDR1 and CDR2: MDHEN, SYDVKM. CDR3 in amino acids: CASSSTGTGFEAFF. CDR3 nucleotides: TGTGCCAGCAGTTCAACCGGGACAGGGTTTGAAGCTTTCTTT.

The chain recombines TRBV29-1 with TRBJ1-2, with D unresolved. V dropped 6 bases and J dropped 1 base, with 12 bases sitting between them. The CDR3 has 13 residues. Germline CDR1 is SQVTM and CDR2 is ANQGSEA. DNA for the CDR3: TGCAGCGTGCGTACCGGACTTAACTATGGCTACACCTTC. It yields the protein CSVRTGLNYGYTF.

The chain uses TRBV5-4 and TRBJ2-1; D may be TRBD2 (6 bases). In germline, CDR1 is SGHNT, CDR2 YYREEE (reference sequence). The ends were cut back, 0 bases at V and 3 bases at J, with 10 bases in the middle. The CDR3 covers 15 residues. In DNA, the CDR3 is TGTGCCAGCAGCTTGGAAAGCGGGCTCTACAATGAGCAGTTCTTC. Encoded protein: CASSLESGLYNEQFF.

The chain couples TRBV21-1 to TRBJ2-3; the listed D gene, TRBD1, was not tested against the DNA. TRBV21-1 represents a pseudogene. The CDR3 runs to 16 residues. The CDR3 DNA reads TGTGCCAACACGGGTGAGATAGGGGGAAGCACAGATACGCAGTATTTT. Its translation is CANTGEIGGSTDTQYF.

Turning to this clone: The same CDR3 can be traced to other DNA sequences in this sample. This rearrangement joins TRBV2 to TRBJ1-2; tentatively, D is TRBD1 (6 bases). CDR1 and CDR2 (germline): SNHLY, FYNNEI. The CDR3 consists of 13 residues. V lost 3 bases to trimming and J lost 3 bases, with 8 bases between them. The CDR3 DNA reads TGTGCCAGCAGTGACAGGGGACACTATGGCTACACCTTC. Residues: CASSDRGHYGYTF.

The rearrangement uses TRBV9 and TRBJ2-2; D is perhaps TRBD2 (7 bases). V shed 0 bases and J shed 6 bases, with 15 bases lying between them. The CDR3 runs 16 residues. Germline V gene data show CDR1 as SGDLS and CDR2 as YYNGEE. The CDR3, as DNA: TGTGCCAGCAGCGTAGGTGGGGGGGCCGGGGCCGGGGAGCTGTTTTTT. Its protein product is CASSVGGGAGAGELFF.